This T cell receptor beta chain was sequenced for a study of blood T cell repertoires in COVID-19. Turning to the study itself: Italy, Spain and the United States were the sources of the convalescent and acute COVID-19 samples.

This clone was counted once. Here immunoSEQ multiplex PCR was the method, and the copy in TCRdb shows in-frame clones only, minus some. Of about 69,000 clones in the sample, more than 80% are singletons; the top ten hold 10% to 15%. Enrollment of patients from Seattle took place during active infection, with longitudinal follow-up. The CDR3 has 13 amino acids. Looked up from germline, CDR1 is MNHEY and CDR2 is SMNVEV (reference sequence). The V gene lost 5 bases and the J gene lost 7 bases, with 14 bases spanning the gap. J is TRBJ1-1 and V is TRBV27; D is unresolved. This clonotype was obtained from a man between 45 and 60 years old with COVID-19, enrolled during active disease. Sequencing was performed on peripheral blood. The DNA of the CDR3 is TGTGCCAGCAGTGCCCAGCCGGGAGTTGAAGCTTTCTTT. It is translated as CASSAQPGVEAFF.